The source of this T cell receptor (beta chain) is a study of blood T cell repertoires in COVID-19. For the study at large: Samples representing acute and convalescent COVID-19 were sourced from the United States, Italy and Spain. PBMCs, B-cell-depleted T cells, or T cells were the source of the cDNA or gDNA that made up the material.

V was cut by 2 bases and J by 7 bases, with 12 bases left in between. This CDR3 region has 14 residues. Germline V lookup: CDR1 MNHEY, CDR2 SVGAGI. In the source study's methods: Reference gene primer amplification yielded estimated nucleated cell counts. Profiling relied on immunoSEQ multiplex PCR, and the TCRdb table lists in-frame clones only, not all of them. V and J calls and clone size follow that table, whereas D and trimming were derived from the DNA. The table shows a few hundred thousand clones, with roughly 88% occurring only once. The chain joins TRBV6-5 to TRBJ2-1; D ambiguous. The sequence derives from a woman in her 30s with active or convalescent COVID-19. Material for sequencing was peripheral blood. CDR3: CASSYDSSVNEQFF. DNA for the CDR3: TGTGCCAGCAGTTACGATTCGTCGGTTAATGAGCAGTTCTTC.